This TCR beta chain appears in the sequencing data of a study of blood T cell repertoires in COVID-19. V lost 2 bases to trimming and J lost 1 base; unmatched junction nucleotides: 4. Looked up from germline, CDR1 is SNHLY and CDR2 is FYNNEI. The CDR3 covers 15 residues. Per the authors' pipeline: Quantification of nucleated cells was approximated via reference gene primer amplification. Assay used: immunoSEQ multiplex PCR; TCRdb lists only in-frame clones, some missing. Clone size and V and J calls were adopted from that table, with D and trimming inferred from the DNA. The top ten clones hold 7% to 9.5% of a sample with 78,000 or so clones, approximately 82% of them seen once.

The sequence was collected from a human donor in a cohort sampled during active COVID-19. Input material: peripheral blood. The J gene is TRBJ1-1, the V gene TRBV2, with TRBD1 matching 7 bases. The CDR3 loop reads CASSERAGGNTEAFF. The CDR3 DNA reads as TGTGCCAGCAGTGAAAGGGCAGGGGGGAACACTGAAGCTTTCTTT.